A selection of T cell receptor beta chains follows, all from one sample in a study of hypomethylating agent response in myelodysplastic syndrome. Clones were sequenced by immunoSEQ multiplex PCR, and TCRdb holds only the in-frame ones, with some missing. Of about 4,000 clones detected, approximately 86% appear once; the ten largest clones hold around 13%. The input for sequencing was bone marrow, taken before or after starting hypomethylating agent treatment for myelodysplastic syndrome (not recorded which). These receptors were collected from a human donor with myelodysplastic syndrome. Both conserved end residues are part of each CDR3. D genes are given only for firm matches. Only some rows state a clone size, as once, few, many or a class for expanded clones.

length	D	V	size	J	DNA	CDR3
13	TRBD1	TRBV6-5	-	TRBJ2-7	TGTGCCAGCAGACAGGGGGCTACCTACGAGCAGTACTTC	CASRQGATYEQYF
16	TRBD2	TRBV7-2	-	TRBJ2-3	TGTGCCAGCAGCGGGTATGGGGGGGTCTCCACAGATACGCAGTATTTT	CASSGYGGVSTDTQYF
15	-	TRBV9	-	TRBJ2-3	TGTGCCACCTCTTCAACGGCAGGATACACAGATACGCAGTATTTT	CATSSTAGYTDTQYF
13	-	TRBV14	-	TRBJ1-1	TGTGCCAGCAGACAGGGTCTGAACACTGAAGCTTTCTTT	CASRQGLNTEAFF
15	-	TRBV30	few	TRBJ2-4	TGTGCCTGGAGTGTACGAGGGGTAGCCAAAAACATTCAGTACTTC	CAWSVRGVAKNIQYF
13	-	TRBV6-6	-	TRBJ1-3	TGTGCCAGCAGTCAACAGGGAGCATACACCATATATTTT	CASSQQGAYTIYF
12	-	TRBV29-1	-	TRBJ2-2	TGCAGCGGCAGAAGGTCCACCGGGGAGCTGTTTTTT	CSGRRSTGELFF
13	-	TRBV27	-	TRBJ2-7	TGTGCCAGCAGTTTAGGGCCGGGTAACGAGCAGTACTTC	CASSLGPGNEQYF
11	-	TRBV19	-	TRBJ2-5	TGTGCCAGTAATGGAGGGGAGACCCAGTACTTC	CASNGGETQYF
14	-	TRBV18	-	TRBJ2-1	TGTGCCAGCTCATCCCGAGAGGTACCTAATGAGCAGTTCTTC	CASSSREVPNEQFF
18	-	TRBV15	-	TRBJ1-5	TGTGCCACCAGCAGAGGAGGGAGGCGGCTAAACGACAATCAGCCCCAGCATTTT	CATSRGGRRLNDNQPQHF
14	-	TRBV13	-	TRBJ1-1	TGTGCCAGCAGCAACACTTCCCCAGCGTCGGAAGCTTTCTTT	CASSNTSPASEAFF
14	TRBD1	TRBV2	-	TRBJ1-5	TGCGCGACGGCAGGGGGCGCGGGCAATCAGCCCCAGCATTTT	CATAGGAGNQPQHF
14	-	TRBV16	-	TRBJ2-7	TGTGCCAGCAGCCAACCTGGAGGAGCGACCGAGCAGTACTTC	CASSQPGGATEQYF
11	-	TRBV20-1	-	TRBJ2-7	TGCAGTGCTAGCCGAGCCTACGAGCAGTACTTC	CSASRAYEQYF
12	-	TRBV30	-	TRBJ1-2	TGTGCCTGGAGTGAGGGTAACTATGGCTACACCTTC	CAWSEGNYGYTF
13	-	TRBV6-6	-	TRBJ1-5	TGTGCCAGCAGGCAGGGTAGCAATCAGCCCCAGCATTTT	CASRQGSNQPQHF
17	TRBD1	TRBV9	few	TRBJ2-5	TGTGCCAGCAGCGCTGGGGACCGAGGGGGCGCGGGAGAGACCCAGTACTTC	CASSAGDRGGAGETQYF
15	TRBD1	TRBV27	-	TRBJ2-7	TGTGCCAGCAGTTTATTAGGGACAGGGGTTTACGAGCAGTACTTC	CASSLLGTGVYEQYF
15	-	TRBV18	-	TRBJ2-6	TGTGCCAGCTCATCAACAGGGACTGGGGCCAACGTCCTGACTTTC	CASSSTGTGANVLTF
17	-	TRBV21-1	few	TRBJ2-7	TGTGCCAGCAGCAAAGAGGGGCTGACTAGAATTAGGTACGAGCAGTACTTC	CASSKEGLTRIRYEQYF
13	-	TRBV4-3	-	TRBJ2-5	TGCGCCAGCAGCCAAGGCATCGGGGAGACCCAGTACTTC	CASSQGIGETQYF